Listed below are T cell receptor beta chains from one sample, sequenced in a study of blood T cell repertoires in COVID-19. TCRdb's table, derived via immunoSEQ multiplex PCR, lists solely in-frame clones and lacks some. This table has 11,000 or so clones, over 70% appearing once. Source material: peripheral blood. These receptors were taken from a man aged 55 to 69 with COVID-19, enrolled during active disease. CDR3s include the opening cysteine and the closing phenylalanine or tryptophan. The order of the fields is V gene, J gene, D gene, clone size, CDR3 DNA, CDR3 protein. The D gene is left open where the match is weak. The size field is filled for only some rows; it gives once, few, many or a size class.

TRBV29-1	TRBJ1-1	-	-	TGCAGCGTTACAGAGTACACTGAAGCTTTCTTT	CSVTEYTEAFF
TRBV11-2	TRBJ2-3	-	once	TGTGCCAGCAGCCCAGTACTAGTAACAGATACGCAGTATTTT	CASSPVLVTDTQYF
TRBV13	TRBJ2-3	-	-	TGTGCCAGCAGCGACGGACTTTCCACAGATACGCAGTATTTT	CASSDGLSTDTQYF
TRBV11-2	TRBJ1-4	-	once	TGTGCCAGCAGCTCGAAAGGGGAAAGTAATGAAAAACTGTTTTTT	CASSSKGESNEKLFF
TRBV12-5	TRBJ2-3	-	-	TGTGCTAGTGGTTCGGCAGATACGCAGTATTTT	CASGSADTQYF
TRBV6-5	TRBJ2-7	-	-	TGTGCCAGCAACAGGGACTACGAGCAGTACTTC	CASNRDYEQYF
TRBV15	TRBJ2-3	-	few	TGTGCCACCAGCAACGGCGGGGCAGATACGCAGTATTTT	CATSNGGADTQYF
TRBV5-1	TRBJ2-1	-	-	TGCGCCAGCGGAGGTTACAATGAGCAGTTCTTC	CASGGYNEQFF
TRBV19	TRBJ1-2	-	-	TGTGCCAGTAGTATTCGGCAGGGGACGACCTATGGCTACACCTTC	CASSIRQGTTYGYTF
TRBV6-1	TRBJ2-3	TRBD1	-	TGTGCCAGCAGTGCCCAGACAGGGGGAAGCACAGATACGCAGTATTTT	CASSAQTGGSTDTQYF
TRBV5-4	TRBJ2-7	-	-	TGTGCCAGCAGCTTGGTCGGGGGTAACGAGCAGTACTTC	CASSLVGGNEQYF
TRBV27	TRBJ2-2	TRBD1	-	TGTGCCAGCCGCCGGGACAGGGTCGTCGGGGAGCTGTTTTTT	CASRRDRVVGELFF
TRBV27	TRBJ1-2	-	-	TGTGCCAGCAGTCCGCATACTTATTATGGCTACACCTTC	CASSPHTYYGYTF
TRBV7-7	TRBJ1-5	-	-	TGTGCCAGCAGCTTAGCAAGCACGGGGGGGTTCTTGCATAGCAATCAGCCCCAGCATTTT	CASSLASTGGFLHSNQPQHF
TRBV2	TRBJ2-7	-	-	TGTGCCAGCAGTGTGGACACCTCCTACGAGCAGTACTTC	CASSVDTSYEQYF
TRBV10-2	TRBJ2-1	TRBD1	-	TGCGCCAGCATGGGACAGAATCATTGGGAGCAGTTCTTC	CASMGQNHWEQFF
TRBV6-5	TRBJ1-2	TRBD1	-	TGTGCCAGCAGTCGACAGGGGAAGGGAGGAGATGGCTACACCTTC	CASSRQGKGGDGYTF
TRBV7-9	TRBJ2-1	TRBD2	-	TGTGCCAGCATCCCAAAGGGCGGGAGCTACAATGAGCAGTTCTTC	CASIPKGGSYNEQFF
TRBV30	TRBJ1-2	-	few	TGTGCCTGGACCACAGGGTTCGATGGCTACACCTTC	CAWTTGFDGYTF
TRBV27	TRBJ1-2	-	-	TGTGCCAGCAGTTTAAGTCCGGGACAACTTGGCTACACCTTC	CASSLSPGQLGYTF
TRBV5-1	TRBJ2-5	-	-	TGCGCCAGCAGCTTTGACCGGACTATGTGGGGAGAGACCCAGTACTTC	CASSFDRTMWGETQYF
TRBV6-1	TRBJ2-1	TRBD1	-	TGTGCCAGCAGTGAAGCAGGACAGGACAATGAGCAGTTCTTC	CASSEAGQDNEQFF
TRBV7-9	TRBJ1-1	-	-	TGTGCCAGCGGGCTTGGCGATTTCTTT	CASGLGDFF
TRBV11-2	TRBJ1-2	TRBD1	few	TGTGCCAGCAGCTCCGGACAGGCTGTGACGGGTGAAGGCTACACCTTC	CASSSGQAVTGEGYTF